This TCR beta chain was recovered during a study of blood T cell repertoires in COVID-19 (dated by TCRdb to 2018 to 2020). Broadly, across the study: Samples covering the acute and convalescent phases of COVID-19 were provided by collaborators in the United States, Italy and Spain. The prospective study material was composed of cDNA or gDNA derived from T cells, B-cell-depleted T cells, or PBMCs. Where HLA class I and class II types were available, the types were taken from metadata supplied by the sample provider, not from assay-based typing. A freely available public database, intended as a resource for researchers studying the immune response to SARS-CoV-2, is where the repertoires were released. Subjects who had been exposed to COVID-19, were actively infected with it, or had recovered from it provided the deeply sampled blood TCRbeta repertoires that made up the dataset. The samples were drawn from two sources: the first 160 participants of the ongoing ImmuneRACE study, and fewer than 1,500 subjects contributed by 6 global collaborators. A de-identified subject ID, COVID-19 status, age in years and sex were almost always included in the sample metadata.

Trimming removed 1 base from V and 6 bases from J; the gene matches leave 5 bases unexplained. Its CDR3 holds 15 amino acids, cysteine through phenylalanine. Only CDR3 DNA is held: 45 bases, read in frame from base 1. The germline V gene (reference sequence) yields SGHNT for CDR1 and YYREEE for CDR2. TCRbeta CDR3 regions were amplified from genomic DNA by means of the immunoSEQ Assay, a bias-controlled multiplex PCR. Concerning the study's data processing: Within the assay, amplification of reference gene primers was used to estimate how many nucleated cells each sample contained. To quantify the absolute abundance of each unique TCRbeta CDR3 rearrangement, sequence reads were collapsed and filtered. For each sample, productive Simpson clonality was calculated as the square root of Simpson's diversity index across productive rearrangements. This is the immuneACCESS table as TCRdb keeps it, with only in-frame sequences that have V and J called. A part of the clones is gone; compared with another copy, unresolved V genes explain less than half, and the rest is unexplained. Clone size and the V and J calls come from that table; the DNA yielded D and trimming. The sample table records roughly 250,000 clones; more than 60% of these occur just once. The ten largest clonotypes hold 4% of the sample.

The paper's findings and limits, for the study overall: How much clinical and demographic metadata was included differed by source and by participant, and the metadata was provided uncurated.

Concerning this clone: This receptor's antigen is unknown. Base qualities are not at hand, and no much larger clone is one base apart.

Each collaborating institution followed its own protocols to collect whole blood in K2EDTA tubes. For TCRbeta analysis, collaborators shipped samples in one of three forms: frozen whole blood, isolated PBMCs, or DNA extracted from either of those sample types. What was sequenced was peripheral blood. In this chain, TRBV5-4 is recombined with TRBJ2-1, and 9 junction bases match TRBD2. The source is a woman in her thirties or forties with active or convalescent COVID-19. Here is the DNA: TGTGCCAGCAGCTTGAGTCTAGCGGGGCTCAATGAGCAGTTCTTC. It specifies CASSLSLAGLNEQFF.